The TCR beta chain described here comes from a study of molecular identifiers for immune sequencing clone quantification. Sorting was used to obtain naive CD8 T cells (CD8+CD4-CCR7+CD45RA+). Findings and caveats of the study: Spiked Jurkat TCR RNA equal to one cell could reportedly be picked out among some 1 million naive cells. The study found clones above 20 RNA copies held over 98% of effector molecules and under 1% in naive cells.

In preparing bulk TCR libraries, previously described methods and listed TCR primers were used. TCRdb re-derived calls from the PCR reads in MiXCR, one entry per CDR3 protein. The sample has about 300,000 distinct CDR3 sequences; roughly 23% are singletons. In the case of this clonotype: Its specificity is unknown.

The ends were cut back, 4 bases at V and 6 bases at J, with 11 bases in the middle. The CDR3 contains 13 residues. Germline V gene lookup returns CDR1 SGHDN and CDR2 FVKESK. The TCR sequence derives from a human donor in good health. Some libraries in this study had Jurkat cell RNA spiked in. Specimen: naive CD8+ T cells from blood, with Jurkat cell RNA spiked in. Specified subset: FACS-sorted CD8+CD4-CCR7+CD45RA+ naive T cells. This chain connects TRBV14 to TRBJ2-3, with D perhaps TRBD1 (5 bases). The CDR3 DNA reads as TGTGCCAGCAGCCCAGGGAAAGTGGATACGCAGTATTTT. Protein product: CASSPGKVDTQYF.